What follows are 3 T cell receptor beta chains derived from one specimen sequenced in a study of T cell responses to AZD1222 COVID-19 vaccine. Profiled with immunoSEQ multiplex PCR; TCRdb holds only in-frame clones, not every one. The table includes about 130,000 clones, roughly nine tenths detected once. The sequenced sample was peripheral blood, obtained 28 days after the second AZD1222 dose. The receptors were sampled from an adult who received the AZD1222 COVID-19 vaccine.

The CDR3 reads CASTLGQPTNYGYTF. In nucleotides, the CDR3 is TGTGCCAGCACCCTTGGCCAACCTACTAACTATGGCTACACCTTC. The V call is TRBV2, the J call TRBJ1-2; no reliable D call. Germline V gives CDR1 SNHLY, CDR2 FYNNEI. V was pared by 7 bases and J by 0 bases, with 15 bases between. This CDR3 spans 15 amino acids.

V gene TRBV30 combines with J gene TRBJ1-1; TRBD1 aligns across 9 bases. This CDR3 has 14 amino acids. V was pared by 4 bases and J by 1 base, with 4 bases of the junction left unmatched. Germline V gene data show CDR1 as GTSNPN and CDR2 as SVGIG (reference sequence). The CDR3 spells CAWTQGAGNTEAFF. As DNA, the CDR3 is TGTGCCTGGACACAGGGGGCTGGGAACACTGAAGCTTTCTTT.

Turning to this clone: Other DNA sequences from this sample encode an identical CDR3 as well. The rearrangement links TRBV5-4 to TRBJ1-2, with 8 nucleotides matching TRBD1. With V trimmed by 0 bases and J by 6 bases, 4 bases remained unmatched. The germline V gene has CDR1 SGHNT and CDR2 YYREEE (reference sequence). The CDR3 extends over 14 amino acids. The CDR3 here is CASSLGRGQDGYTF. Here the CDR3 DNA reads TGTGCCAGCAGCTTGGGCAGGGGGCAGGATGGCTACACCTTC.